The T cell receptor beta chain described here comes from a study of identical twins. About this clonotype itself: Its antigen is not known.

In TCRdb, the 5' RACE reads were re-called with MiXCR into one record per CDR3 protein. The table includes a few hundred thousand distinct CDR3 sequences, about 9% detected once. Findings and caveats of the study: Abundant cord blood beta clonotypes carried fewer insertions; memory repertoires showed none. The study found excess low generation probability among twin-shared out-of-frame alpha sequences.

Germline CDR1 is MNHEY and CDR2 is SMNVEV (reference sequence). The ends lost 4 bases at V and 4 bases at J; junction bases unmatched: 8. The CDR3 is 17 residues long. This sample was shared with a second study, whose subject was yellow fever vaccine responses in identical twins.

Sequencing was done on a sample of CD8+ T cells sorted from blood. The TCR was taken from a woman between 18 and 30 years old in good health. The gene calls are TRBV27 and TRBJ2-2, with 11 nucleotides matching TRBD2. This chain's CDR3 is CASSSKLAGALTGELFF. The CDR3 DNA reads as TGTGCCAGCAGTTCGAAACTAGCGGGGGCCCTCACCGGGGAGCTGTTTTTT.